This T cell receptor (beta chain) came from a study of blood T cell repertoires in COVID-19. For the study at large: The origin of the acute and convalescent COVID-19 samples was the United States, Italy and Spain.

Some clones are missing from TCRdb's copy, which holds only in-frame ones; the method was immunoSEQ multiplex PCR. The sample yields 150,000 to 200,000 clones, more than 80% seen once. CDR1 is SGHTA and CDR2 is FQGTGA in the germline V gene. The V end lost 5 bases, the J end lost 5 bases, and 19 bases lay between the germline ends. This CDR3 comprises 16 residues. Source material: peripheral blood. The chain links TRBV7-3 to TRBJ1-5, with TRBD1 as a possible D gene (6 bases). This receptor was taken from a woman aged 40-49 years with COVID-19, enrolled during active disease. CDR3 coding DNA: TGTGCCAGCAGCAGCAGCCACCGGGACACCTATCAGCCCCAGCATTTT. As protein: CASSSSHRDTYQPQHF.